These 25 T cell receptor beta chains were sequenced from one sample in a study of blood T cell repertoires in COVID-19. Sequenced by immunoSEQ multiplex PCR; TCRdb stores in-frame clones only, minus some. Among 200,000 to 300,000 clones listed, about 90% were seen once. The specimen sequenced was peripheral blood. The receptors derive from a woman aged 40 to 50 who had recovered from COVID-19.

This clone has more than one count but fewer than ten. The chain carries TRBV6-2 or TRBV6-3 and TRBJ2-7; 7 nucleotides align to TRBD1. Trimming removed 0 bases from V and 5 bases from J; junction bases left unmatched: 7. CDR1 and CDR2 (germline): MNHEY, SVGEGT. The CDR3 is 15 residues long. The CDR3 is CASSYSTGTWDEQYF. CDR3 DNA: TGTGCCAGCAGTTACTCGACAGGGACCTGGGACGAGCAGTACTTC.

This clone occurred a few times. The V gene is TRBV11-2, the J gene TRBJ2-7, with a tentative D call TRBD1 (6 bases). V was pared by 5 bases and J by 0 bases, with 14 bases between. The germline V gene has CDR1 SGHAT and CDR2 FQNNGV. The CDR3 runs to 15 residues. The CDR3 DNA follows: TGTGCCAGCAGCCCAAGCCGGGACAACTCCTACGAGCAGTACTTC. This sequence encodes CASSPSRDNSYEQYF.

There are a few counts of this clone. The chain recombines TRBV5-1 with TRBJ1-1; maybe TRBD1 (5 bases). CDR3 size: 16 residues. Germline V gene data show CDR1 as SGHRS and CDR2 as YFSETQ. Trimming shortened V by 2 bases and J by 1 base, and 15 bases separated the two germline ends. Written as DNA, the CDR3 is TGCGCCAGCAGCTTCCAGGCGGCCCAGGGGAACACTGAAGCTTTCTTT. Translating gives CASSFQAAQGNTEAFF.

V gene TRBV7-9 combines with J gene TRBJ1-1; the match to TRBD1 covers 8 bases. Germline V CDR1 and CDR2: SEHNR, FQNEAQ (reference sequence). The CDR3 has 14 residues. The V gene end was trimmed by 5 bases and the J gene end by 7 bases; junction bases not matched to a gene: 9. In DNA form, the CDR3 reads TGTGCCAGCAGCCGGGGACAGGATTGGAGTGAAGCTTTCTTT. This encodes CASSRGQDWSEAFF. The whole variable domain, remainder taken from reference TRBV7-9 and TRBJ1-1, is DTGVSQNPRHKITKRGQNVTFRCDPISEHNRLYWYRQTLGQGPEFLTYFQNEAQLEKSRLLSDRFSAERPKGSFSTLEIQRTEQGDSAMYLCASSRGQDWSEAFFGQGTRLTVV.

The chain joins TRBV6-1 to TRBJ2-7, with 8 positions matching TRBD2. The CDR3 has 15 amino acids. The germline CDR1 and CDR2 sequences are MNHNS and SASEGT. The V gene end was trimmed by 1 base and the J gene end by 4 bases; junction bases not matched to a gene: 6. Here the CDR3 reads CASSEVASGRYEQYF. The CDR3 DNA is TGTGCCAGCAGTGAAGTGGCTAGCGGGCGATACGAGCAGTACTTC.

J is TRBJ2-7 and V is TRBV18; 8 bases are a match to TRBD2. The V gene's germline CDR1 is KGHSH and CDR2 LQKENI. V lost 3 bases, J lost 5 bases, and 9 bases stayed unmatched. CDR3 length: 15 amino acids. CDR3 bases: TGTGCCAGCTCACCCGGGGCGGGGGGTAAAGACGAGCAGTACTTC. Translated, it gives CASSPGAGGKDEQYF.

The genes are TRBV11-2 and TRBJ2-7, with D possibly being TRBD1 (5 bases). CDR3 length equals 14 residues. Per the germline V gene, CDR1 is SGHAT and CDR2 is FQNNGV. Between the trimmed V and J ends, which lost 0 bases and 3 bases, there was a span of 9 bases. CDR3 loop: CASSLEGRVYEQYF. The CDR3 nucleotides are TGTGCCAGCAGCTTAGAGGGCAGGGTCTACGAGCAGTACTTC.

This clone was seen once. The rearrangement links TRBV5-1 to TRBJ1-2, with unresolved D. There are 15 residues in the CDR3. The germline gives CDR1 SGHRS, CDR2 YFSETQ. V shed 4 bases and J shed 0 bases, with 13 bases lying between them. CDR3 sequence reads: CASSPRGVANYGYTF. The CDR3 bases are TGCGCCAGCAGCCCCCGGGGTGTAGCTAACTATGGCTACACCTTC.

This chain joins TRBV15 and TRBJ2-5; D uncertain. The V and J ends lost 0 bases and 7 bases respectively, with 6 bases between them. This CDR3 has 12 residues. CDR1 LNHNV and CDR2 YYDKDF come from the germline V gene (reference sequence). The CDR3 nucleotides read TGTGCCACCAGCAGAGATCGCGGGACCCAGTACTTC. It codes for CATSRDRGTQYF.

This chain uses TRBV7-9 with TRBJ1-2; D uncertain. Germline loops: CDR1 SEHNR, CDR2 FQNEAQ (reference sequence). V lost 0 bases to trimming and J lost 4 bases, with 9 bases between them. CDR3 length: 14 amino acids. DNA of the CDR3: TGTGCCAGCAGCTTAGCTATGGCGGGCTATGGCTACACCTTC. This encodes CASSLAMAGYGYTF.

The chain carries TRBV7-8 and TRBJ2-1; D is undetermined. V was cut by 5 bases and J by 5 bases, with 7 bases left in between. CDR3 length: 12 amino acids. The germline gives CDR1 SGHVS, CDR2 FQNEAQ. CDR3: CASSLYNNEQFF. As DNA, the CDR3 is TGTGCCAGCAGCCTTTACAACAATGAGCAGTTCTTC.

The V gene is TRBV11-2, the J gene TRBJ2-2; unclear D gene. Germline CDR1 and CDR2: SGHAT and FQNNGV. CDR3 size: 13 residues. V gave up 5 bases and J gave up 3 bases, with 7 bases separating them. The CDR3 bases are TGTGCCAGCAGCCCCACTTACACCGGGGAGCTGTTTTTT. This translates into CASSPTYTGELFF.

The genes are TRBV7-3 and TRBJ2-3, with 7 bases that match TRBD1. With 5 bases clipped from V and 14 bases from J, the junction kept 10 bases outside the gene matches. Germline V gene data show CDR1 as SGHTA and CDR2 as FQGTGA. The CDR3 loop spans 12 amino acids. The CDR3 nucleotides are TGTGCCAGCAGCCCCGGACAGGAAATCCGGTATTTT. Translating it yields CASSPGQEIRYF. Full variable domain (rest looked up from reference TRBV7-3 and TRBJ2-3): GAGVSQTPSNKVTEKGKYVELRCDPISGHTALYWYRQSLGQGPEFLIYFQGTGAADDSGLPNDRFFAVRPEGSVSTLKIQRTERGDSAVYLCASSPGQEIRYFGPGTRLTVL.

The rearrangement uses TRBV2 and TRBJ2-1, with TRBD2 matching over 7 bases. The CDR3 length is 14 residues. V gave up 8 bases and J gave up 2 bases; unmatched junction bases: 6. Germline values: CDR1 SNHLY, CDR2 FYNNEI. The CDR3 reads CASCQLAPYNEQFF. CDR3 in DNA: TGTGCCAGCTGCCAACTAGCGCCCTACAATGAGCAGTTCTTC.

This chain links TRBV29-1 with TRBJ2-3; TRBD2 might be the D (6 bases). Germline CDR1 is SQVTM and CDR2 is ANQGSEA. V lost 1 base and J lost 9, with 8 bases in between. This CDR3 is built from 11 residues. Here the CDR3 DNA reads TGCAGCGTTGAAGCGGGGGAAACGCAGTATTTT. As protein: CSVEAGETQYF.

The rearrangement links TRBV5-1 to TRBJ2-3, with 12 bases identical to TRBD2. The CDR3 is 16 amino acids. The germline CDR1 and CDR2 sequences are SGHRS and YFSETQ. Losses at the gene ends were 4 bases for V and 2 bases for J; bases not matched to a gene: 5. The CDR3 nucleotides are TGCGCCAGCAGCCTGGGACTAGCGGGCTTCACAGATACGCAGTATTTT. As protein: CASSLGLAGFTDTQYF.

V gene TRBV4-3 combines with J gene TRBJ1-1; D is ambiguous. The germline CDR1 and CDR2 sequences are LGHNA and YSLEER. Trimming took 1 base from V and 8 from J, leaving 11 bases between them. This CDR3 is 13 amino acids long. CDR3 bases: TGCGCCAGCAGCCAAGCCCGCAGAGGGGAAGCTTTCTTT. It specifies CASSQARRGEAFF.

CDR3 region: CASSQERQGRGAFF. CDR3 nucleotide sequence: TGTGCCAGCAGCCAAGAGAGACAGGGGCGCGGGGCTTTCTTT. The chain uses TRBV4-2 and TRBJ1-1; the match to TRBD1 covers 8 bases. V lost 0 bases and J lost 11; bases outside the gene matches: 8. This CDR3 spans 14 amino acids. The germline gives CDR1 LGHNA, CDR2 YNFKEQ.

The chain has TRBV19 and TRBJ1-2; unclear D gene. Trimming cost V 6 bases and J 7 bases, with 15 bases left between them. Germline V gene lookup returns CDR1 LNHDA and CDR2 SQIVND (reference sequence). This CDR3 region has 13 residues. CDR3 nucleotides: TGTGCCAGTAGGGGCAGCTATCCCTCTGGCTACACCTTC. Its protein product is CASRGSYPSGYTF.

Concerning this clone itself: Other DNA sequences from this sample encode an identical CDR3 as well. The chain employs TRBV18 and TRBJ1-2; 9 bases line up with TRBD1. Germline assignment: CDR1 KGHSH and CDR2 LQKENI. The CDR3 has 14 amino acids. The ends lost 6 bases at V and 1 base at J; junction bases unmatched: 3. CDR3 protein: CASSLGQGNYGYTF. The CDR3 nucleotides read TGTGCCAGCTCTCTGGGACAGGGTAACTATGGCTACACCTTC.

The J gene is TRBJ2-2, the V gene TRBV7-6, with 7 bases lining up with TRBD1. Germline-derived CDR1 and CDR2 are SGHVS and FNYEAQ. CDR3 length equals 16 residues. After removal of 5 bases from V and 5 bases from J, the junction contained 11 bases not matched to a gene. The CDR3 is CASSDPGGSRTGELFF. The CDR3 DNA sequence: TGTGCCAGCAGCGACCCAGGGGGTTCACGGACCGGGGAGCTGTTTTTT.

The V gene is TRBV27, the J gene TRBJ1-1, with 8 bases that match TRBD1. J lost 3 bases, V lost 4 bases, and 4 bases had no gene match. Germline CDR1 MNHEY, CDR2 SMNVEV (reference sequence). CDR3 length equals 14 residues. The CDR3 DNA reads TGTGCCAGCAGTTCGGACAGGGAATACACTGAAGCTTTCTTT. It specifies CASSSDREYTEAFF.

This clone was counted between two and nine times. This chain links TRBV11-2 with TRBJ2-1; 7 bases align to TRBD2. The CDR3 runs 14 residues. Germline CDR1 SGHAT, CDR2 FQNNGV. Germline trimming cut 5 bases from V and 2 bases from J; bases unmatched to any gene: 3. CDR3 DNA sequence: TGTGCCAGCAGCCCCCGGGGGGCCTACAATGAGCAGTTCTTC. Protein sequence: CASSPRGAYNEQFF.

V gene TRBV27 combines with J gene TRBJ2-7; 10 nucleotides align to TRBD1. Germline CDR1 and CDR2: MNHEY and SMNVEV (reference sequence). V shed 1 base, J shed 3 bases, and the junction held 3 bases outside the gene matches. This CDR3 has 15 amino acids. DNA of the CDR3: TGTGCCAGCAGTTTATGGGACAGGGGAGGCTACGAGCAGTACTTC. Translated: CASSLWDRGGYEQYF.

This chain connects TRBV7-2 to TRBJ2-3, with D perhaps TRBD2 (6 bases). The CDR3 totals 15 residues. V was trimmed by 0 bases and J by 1 base, leaving 8 bases between them. CDR1 and CDR2 from the germline V gene are SGHTA and FQGNSA. The CDR3 sequence is CASSLAGGRTDTQYF. DNA for the CDR3: TGTGCCAGCAGCTTAGCGGGGGGTCGCACAGATACGCAGTATTTT. The variable domain in full, completed from reference TRBV7-2 and TRBJ2-3, reads GAGVSQSPSNKVTEKGKDVELRCDPISGHTALYWYRQSLGQGLEFLIYFQGNSAPDKSGLPSDRFSAERTGGSVSTLTIQRTQQEDSAVYLCASSLAGGRTDTQYFGPGTRLTVL.